Below, 28 T cell receptor beta chains from the same sample are listed, as sequenced in a study of blood T cell repertoires in COVID-19. This table comes from immunoSEQ multiplex PCR, and its TCRdb copy is limited to in-frame clones, with some not included. Of approximately 97,000 clones listed, around four fifths are singletons. Sequencing was done on a sample of peripheral blood. All receptors derive from a human donor in a cohort sampled during active COVID-19.

This rearrangement joins TRBV7-8 to TRBJ2-2, with TRBD1 matching 9 bases. The CDR3 is 16 amino acids. Germline trimming cut 5 bases from V and 5 bases from J; bases unmatched to any gene: 9. The V gene's germline CDR1 is SGHVS and CDR2 FQNEAQ. As DNA, the CDR3 is TGTGCCAGCAGCCCCTGGACAGGGGTTAGGACCGGGGAGCTGTTTTTT. Its translation is CASSPWTGVRTGELFF.

The rearrangement links TRBV6-6 to TRBJ1-2; D is uncertain. The CDR3 has 14 residues. Looked up from germline, CDR1 is MNHNY and CDR2 is SVGAGI (reference sequence). V lost 7 bases, J lost 3 bases, and 15 bases lay in between. CDR3 DNA sequence: TGTGCCAGCAACATAGGAGATCCCTACTATGGCTACACCTTC. Translation: CASNIGDPYYGYTF.

The chain links TRBV2 to TRBJ2-7, with 7 bases fitting TRBD1. With V trimmed by 5 bases and J by 3 bases, 13 bases remained unmatched. The CDR3 has 16 amino acids. Germline CDR1 is SNHLY and CDR2 is FYNNEI. The CDR3 nucleotides are TGTGCCAGCAGTAGACACTGGGACAGCCCGAGCTACGAGCAGTACTTC. As protein: CASSRHWDSPSYEQYF.

This clone was detected only once. This chain uses TRBV9 with TRBJ2-1, with TRBD2 identical over 10 bases. The V gene's germline CDR1 is SGDLS and CDR2 YYNGEE. The CDR3 loop spans 16 amino acids. J gave up 5 bases and V 4 bases, and 9 bases lay outside the gene matches. The CDR3: CASSSPRLAGDNEQFF. In DNA, the CDR3 is TGTGCCAGCAGCTCGCCGCGGCTAGCGGGGGACAATGAGCAGTTCTTC.

The chain recombines TRBV7-9 with TRBJ2-1; 9 bases fit TRBD1. CDR3 length equals 16 residues. Germline-derived CDR1 and CDR2 are SEHNR and FQNEAQ (reference sequence). After removal of 1 base from V and 4 bases from J, the junction contained 5 bases not matched to a gene. The CDR3, as DNA: TGTGCCAGCAGCTTAGTGGCCGACAGGGGGTACAATGAGCAGTTCTTC. It is translated as CASSLVADRGYNEQFF.

The V gene is TRBV18, the J gene TRBJ1-3, with 8 bases that match TRBD1. J gave up 6 bases and V 3 bases, and 10 bases lay outside the gene matches. The CDR3 has 16 amino acids. CDR1 is KGHSH and CDR2 is LQKENI in the germline V gene. The CDR3 sequence is CASSPRPGTGENTIYF. In DNA form, the CDR3 reads TGTGCCAGCTCACCGAGACCCGGGACAGGTGAAAACACCATATATTTT.

The CDR3 spells CASSQMGQGTEAFF. The DNA of the CDR3 is TGTGCCAGCAGCCAAATGGGACAGGGGACTGAAGCTTTCTTT. The rearrangement links TRBV3-1 (or the pseudogene TRBV3-2) to TRBJ1-1, with 10 bases identical to TRBD1. V lost 2 bases and J lost 5; bases outside the gene matches: 2. The CDR3 runs to 14 residues. Germline CDR1 and CDR2: LGHDT and YNNKEL (reference sequence).

The V call is TRBV2, the J call TRBJ1-2, with D perhaps TRBD1 (5 bases). Trimming removed 6 bases at V and 8 bases at J, with 22 bases between. The CDR3 sequence is 15 residues long. Per the germline V gene, CDR1 is SNHLY and CDR2 is FYNNEI. DNA of the CDR3: TGTGCCAGCAGAGGCGATGGGCAGGGATCAGGCGGCTACACCTTC. This encodes CASRGDGQGSGGYTF.

The gene calls are TRBV4-1 and TRBJ2-1; 8 nucleotides align to TRBD1. Germline CDR1 and CDR2: MGHRA and YSYEKL. The CDR3 length is 15 residues. The ends lost 3 bases at V and 6 bases at J; junction bases unmatched: 7. CDR3: CASSHGQGPFNEQFF. The CDR3 DNA follows: TGCGCCAGCAGCCACGGACAGGGTCCTTTCAATGAGCAGTTCTTC.

The chain is built from TRBV7-2 and TRBJ1-3; the D is unclear. Trimming removed 1 base at V and 2 bases at J, with 9 bases between. The CDR3 totals 15 residues. Germline-derived CDR1 and CDR2 are SGHTA and FQGNSA. In nucleotides, the CDR3 is TGTGCCAGCAGCTTAGGGGTCGCGGCTGGAAACACCATATATTTT. Translated: CASSLGVAAGNTIYF.

This chain connects TRBV7-5 to TRBJ2-3; the table gives TRBD1 as D, unverified against the DNA. TRBV7-5 is listed as a pseudogene. This CDR3 spans 15 amino acids. The DNA of the CDR3 is TGTGCCAGAAGCTTAAGTACAGGAGCTACAGATACGCAGTATTTT. It codes for CARSLSTGATDTQYF.

The rearrangement uses TRBV5-1 and TRBJ2-1, with 8 bases fitting TRBD1. CDR1 is SGHRS and CDR2 is YFSETQ in the germline V gene. The junction had 2 bases not matched to a gene; V was cut back by 4 bases and J by 2 bases. This CDR3 comprises 14 residues. The CDR3 is CASSMGQAYNEQFF. As DNA, the CDR3 is TGCGCCAGCAGCATGGGACAGGCCTACAATGAGCAGTTCTTC.

V is TRBV12-5 and J is TRBJ2-7; unclear D gene. The CDR3 runs to 12 residues. CDR1 LGHNT and CDR2 FRNRAP come from the germline V gene. V was clipped by 2 bases and J by 6 bases, with 8 bases between them. CDR3 coding DNA: TGTGCTAGTGGTTTGATCCCCGGCGAGCAGTACTTC. It encodes CASGLIPGEQYF.

This chain connects TRBV5-1 to TRBJ2-3; D might be TRBD1 (5 bases). The CDR3 contains 16 residues. Per the germline V gene, CDR1 is SGHRS and CDR2 is YFSETQ. Trimming cost V 0 bases and J 0 bases, with 11 bases left between them. Here the CDR3 reads CASSLAGLPSTDTQYF. CDR3 nucleotide sequence: TGCGCCAGCAGCTTGGCAGGGCTCCCTAGCACAGATACGCAGTATTTT.

The chain joins TRBV30 to TRBJ1-6; tentative D call: TRBD1 (5 bases). Germline values: CDR1 GTSNPN, CDR2 SVGIG (reference sequence). Deletions cut 0 bases from V and 9 bases from J, with 9 bases between. The length of the CDR3 is 13 residues. CDR3 protein: CAWSVGGFSPLHF. DNA of the CDR3: TGTGCCTGGAGTGTCGGGGGTTTTTCACCCCTCCACTTT.

Only a few counts were recorded for this clone. Other DNA sequences from this sample encode an identical CDR3 as well. The gene calls are TRBV28 and TRBJ1-2; D possibly corresponds to TRBD1 (6 bases). The CDR3 is 14 amino acids. CDR1 is MDHEN and CDR2 is SYDVKM in the germline V gene. Between the trimmed V and J ends, which lost 5 bases and 0 bases, there was a span of 10 bases. CDR3 DNA sequence: TGTGCCAGCAGTCTGAGACAGGCTAACTATGGCTACACCTTC. It yields the protein CASSLRQANYGYTF.

V and J are TRBV5-1 and TRBJ1-3, with a tentative D call TRBD1 (6 bases). From germline, CDR1 is SGHRS and CDR2 YFSETQ. The CDR3 spans 16 residues. The ends were cut back, 0 bases at V and 0 bases at J, with 10 bases in the middle. CDR3 in amino acids: CASSLAGAHSGNTIYF. The CDR3 region has the DNA TGCGCCAGCAGCTTGGCAGGGGCACACTCTGGAAACACCATATATTTT.

This clone has only a few counts. The chain recombines TRBV7-2 with TRBJ1-1, with 7 bases that match TRBD1. Losses at the gene ends were 3 bases for V and 10 bases for J; bases not matched to a gene: 5. The germline CDR1 and CDR2 sequences are SGHTA and FQGNSA. The CDR3 consists of 12 residues. This CDR3 reads CASSFRQGLAFF. CDR3 sequence (DNA): TGTGCCAGCAGCTTCCGACAGGGACTAGCTTTCTTT.

The chain is built from TRBV18 and TRBJ2-1, with 12 bases fitting TRBD1. CDR3 length equals 16 residues. Germline V CDR1 and CDR2: KGHSH, LQKENI. Trimming removed 2 bases from V and 6 bases from J; junction bases left unmatched: 5. In nucleotides, the CDR3 is TGTGCCAGCTCACCAATAGGGACAGGGGGCTTCAATGAGCAGTTCTTC. It codes for CASSPIGTGGFNEQFF.

The CDR3 coding sequence is TGTGCCATCAGTGAGGGGACAGACATAAACTATGGCTACACCTTC. This translates into CAISEGTDINYGYTF. The chain combines TRBV10-3 with TRBJ1-2, with 7 bases that match TRBD1. Losses at the gene ends were 2 bases for V and 2 bases for J; bases not matched to a gene: 5. The CDR3 sequence is 15 residues long. The germline V gene encodes CDR1 ENHRY and CDR2 SYGVKD.

The rearrangement links TRBV9 to TRBJ2-2, with 11 bases fitting TRBD2. This CDR3 contains 23 residues. V lost 1 base and J lost 2; bases outside the gene matches: 22. The germline V gene has CDR1 SGDLS and CDR2 YYNGEE. The CDR3 region has the DNA TGTGCCAGCAGCGTAAGAGACGCTTTTGGGCTAGCGGGGGGCGCTGGTAACACCGGGGAGCTGTTTTTT. Encoded protein: CASSVRDAFGLAGGAGNTGELFF.

This clone came up once. The rearrangement links TRBV6-4 to TRBJ2-1, with D possibly TRBD2 on 6 matching bases. This CDR3 has 13 residues. V lost 4 bases and J 4 bases, leaving 8 bases between the germline ends. From germline, CDR1 is MRHNA and CDR2 SNTAGT. The CDR3 sequence is CASSGAGYNEQFF. Written as DNA, the CDR3 is TGTGCCAGCAGTGGGGCGGGGTACAATGAGCAGTTCTTC.

This chain links TRBV30 with TRBJ1-2, with 7 bases aligning to TRBD1. The V gene's germline CDR1 is GTSNPN and CDR2 SVGIG (reference sequence). The ends lost 8 bases at V and 3 bases at J; junction bases unmatched: 6. The length of the CDR3 is 12 residues. The CDR3 here is CARQGIDYGYTF. The CDR3 DNA reads TGTGCCCGACAGGGAATTGACTATGGCTACACCTTC.

The V gene is TRBV3-1 (or the pseudogene TRBV3-2), the J gene TRBJ2-1, with TRBD1 as a possible D gene (6 bases). This CDR3 has 14 amino acids. CDR1 is LGHDT and CDR2 is YNNKEL in the germline V gene (reference sequence). V shed 0 bases and J shed 12 bases, with 15 bases lying between them. The CDR3 protein is CASSQDILRGRQFF. CDR3 coding DNA: TGTGCCAGCAGCCAAGATATTTTGAGGGGGAGGCAGTTCTTC.

This rearrangement joins TRBV29-1 to TRBJ2-2; weak D call: TRBD2 (6 bases). V was shortened by 7 bases and J by 11 bases, with 11 bases between the two germline ends. Germline assignment: CDR1 SQVTM and CDR2 ANQGSEA. The CDR3 extends over 10 amino acids. The CDR3 coding sequence is TGCAGCGCGGAGGGAGGAGAGCTGTTTTTT. Translating it yields CSAEGGELFF.

This rearrangement joins TRBV5-4 to TRBJ2-2, with TRBD2 as a possible D gene (5 bases). There are 15 residues in the CDR3. V gave up 3 bases and J gave up 6 bases, with 15 bases separating them. Looked up from germline, CDR1 is SGHNT and CDR2 is YYREEE (reference sequence). Written as DNA, the CDR3 is TGTGCCAGCAGCTCCGGAGTGAGCGGAGCCGGGGAGCTGTTTTTT. It yields the protein CASSSGVSGAGELFF.

The chain has TRBV4-2 and TRBJ2-3; D is unresolved. The CDR3 is 12 amino acids. CDR1 LGHNA and CDR2 YNFKEQ come from the germline V gene. V lost 3 bases to trimming and J lost 6 bases, with 7 bases between them. CDR3 DNA sequence: TGTGCCAGCAGCCATGCTAGGGATACGCAGTATTTT. Protein sequence: CASSHARDTQYF.

The CDR3 nucleotides are TGTGCCAGCAGTTTATATCTCCCCTGGACAGGGAGAGGGGTCACCGGGGAGCTGTTTTTT. Translating gives CASSLYLPWTGRGVTGELFF. V and J are TRBV28 and TRBJ2-2; 8 bases map to TRBD1. The CDR3 is 20 residues long. Germline CDR1 and CDR2: MDHEN and SYDVKM. Trimming at V came to 1 base and at J to 4 bases, leaving 17 bases not matched to a gene.